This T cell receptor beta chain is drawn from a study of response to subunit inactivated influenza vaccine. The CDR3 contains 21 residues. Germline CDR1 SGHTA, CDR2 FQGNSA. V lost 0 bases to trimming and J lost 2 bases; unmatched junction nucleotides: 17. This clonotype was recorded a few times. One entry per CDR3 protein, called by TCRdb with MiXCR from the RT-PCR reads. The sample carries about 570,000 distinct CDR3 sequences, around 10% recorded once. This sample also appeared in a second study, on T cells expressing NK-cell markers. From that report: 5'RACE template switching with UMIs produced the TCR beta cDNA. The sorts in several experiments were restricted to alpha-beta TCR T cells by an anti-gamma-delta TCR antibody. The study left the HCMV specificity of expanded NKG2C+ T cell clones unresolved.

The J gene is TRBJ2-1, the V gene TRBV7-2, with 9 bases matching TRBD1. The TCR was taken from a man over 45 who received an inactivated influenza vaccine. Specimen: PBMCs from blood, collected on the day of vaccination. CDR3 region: CASSLAWRDRDLKGTYNEQFF. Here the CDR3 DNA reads TGTGCCAGCAGCTTAGCTTGGCGGGACAGGGACTTGAAAGGAACCTACAATGAGCAGTTCTTC.